The rows below give T cell receptor beta chains drawn from one sample of a study of blood T cell repertoires in COVID-19. TCRdb's table, derived via immunoSEQ multiplex PCR, lists solely in-frame clones and lacks some. The sample includes around 310,000 clones, about 90% seen only once; the top ten take almost 9.5%. Input material: PBMCs or T cells enriched from blood (not recorded which). All receptors come from a woman in her twenties or thirties who had recovered from COVID-19. Both conserved end residues are trimmed from each CDR3. Size is stated for part of the rows, as once, few or many counts, or as a class when the clone is expanded.

abundance	v_gene	j_gene	CDR3aa
-	TRBV5-1	TRBJ2-1	ASSLSGESYNEQF
once	TRBV24-1	TRBJ2-1	ATRGTGVSNEQF
-	TRBV6-5	TRBJ2-1	ASSYYRGEQF
-	TRBV5-1	TRBJ1-2	ASRAGTVLNYGYT
-	TRBV7-8	TRBJ2-1	ASSPILSGRANEQF
-	TRBV6-4	TRBJ2-1	ASSTGTSSYNEQF
-	TRBV18	TRBJ2-7	ASSPVAGDRYEQY
-	TRBV7-2	TRBJ2-5	ASSRTGVETQY
-	TRBV7-8	TRBJ1-2	ASSTWTGSSNYGYT
-	TRBV27	TRBJ1-1	ASSSSGQGETEAF
-	TRBV11-2	TRBJ1-1	ASSSDRFTEAF
-	TRBV6-9	TRBJ2-7	ASSSGYPSDYEQY
-	TRBV5-5	TRBJ2-7	ASSPGLADYEQY
once	TRBV28	TRBJ1-2	ASSLGGGVNYGYT
-	TRBV15	TRBJ2-7	ATSREQDASYEQY
-	TRBV5-5	TRBJ2-1	ASSLTSGSYNEQF
-	TRBV6-5	TRBJ1-2	ASRGREYGYT
-	TRBV5-1	TRBJ1-5	ASSLEGVQPQH
few	TRBV6-4	TRBJ2-3	ASSEGTSGTDTQY
-	TRBV5-8	TRBJ1-4	ASNIITGKEKLF
once	TRBV4-1	TRBJ1-2	ASSQDTTGGAREYGYT
-	TRBV29-1	TRBJ2-3	SVQGIRSSDTQY
few	TRBV3-1/TRBV3-2	TRBJ2-2	ASSQGSGWTGELF
-	TRBV6-5	TRBJ2-4	ASSYERQGKNIQY
-	TRBV7-9	TRBJ2-3	ASSLAASSSTDTQY
-	TRBV5-5	TRBJ1-2	ASSPDRSGYT
once	TRBV2	TRBJ1-2	ASSRHQNGYT
-	TRBV29-1	TRBJ2-6	SVRARVGSSGANVLT
few	TRBV10-1	TRBJ2-4	ASSWYIRPSGPGGAKNIQY
-	TRBV20-1	TRBJ2-7	SASLDRPSGEQY
-	TRBV28	TRBJ2-3	ASSAVGTPNTDTQY
-	TRBV7-9	TRBJ2-7	ASSLAPVSYEQY
once	TRBV5-1	TRBJ1-1	ASSSGQNTEAF
-	TRBV13	TRBJ1-1	ASSLGQGVAF
-	TRBV28	TRBJ2-7	ASSSQRTTYYEQY
-	TRBV7-9	TRBJ1-2	ASSFVSLDTLRSYGYT
-	TRBV10-1	TRBJ2-3	ASSPGNGADTQY
-	TRBV7-2	TRBJ2-1	ASSFTVSDYNEQF
-	TRBV6-2/TRBV6-3	TRBJ2-7	ASSYSRVAGGLRSSYEQY
-	TRBV14	TRBJ2-3	ASSQDSYSVLEADTQY
-	TRBV3-1/TRBV3-2	TRBJ1-1	ASSQLGGGFTEAF
-	TRBV3-1/TRBV3-2	TRBJ1-5	ASSQDMTQGQPQH
-	TRBV5-1	TRBJ2-7	ASSLGLAGGGYEQY
-	TRBV4-1	TRBJ1-4	ASSQTDLDRVEKLF
once	TRBV6-5	TRBJ1-3	ASSSLGAGVYTIY
-	TRBV19	TRBJ1-6	ASSPRGTRVNNSPLH
-	TRBV12-5	TRBJ1-2	ASGLSSRGYSYT
-	TRBV19	TRBJ1-2	ASSFPRGGGVYGYT
-	TRBV27	TRBJ2-1	ASSLNPGGGNNEQF
-	TRBV12-5	TRBJ1-1	ASGSLHRGIMNTEAF
-	TRBV5-6	TRBJ2-5	ASSRAGLETQY
-	TRBV6-6	TRBJ2-1	ASSRKGRAGSSYNEQF
-	TRBV7-8	TRBJ2-7	ASRGSGLPKY
-	TRBV14	TRBJ2-1	ASSQDERTNYNEQF
-	TRBV11-2	TRBJ1-1	ASSHLSLPGAF
few	TRBV6-5	TRBJ1-5	ASSSSWGGRQPQH
-	TRBV5-4	TRBJ2-7	ASSLLGLAGDEQY
-	TRBV18	TRBJ2-7	ASSSRVLARLTYEQY
few	TRBV6-2/TRBV6-3	TRBJ1-5	ASSLSNQPQH